Listed below are T cell receptor beta chains from one sample, sequenced in a study of T cells in Graves' hyperthyroidism and ophthalmopathy. Using its own MiXCR run on the multiplex PCR reads, TCRdb lists one record per CDR3 protein. The profile covers roughly 650,000 distinct CDR3 sequences, with approximately 16% appearing a single time and less than 3.5% taken by the ten largest. The sequencing sample was made of blood. The receptors were sampled from a middle-aged woman with Graves' ophthalmopathy. Both conserved end residues are part of each CDR3. A D gene is named only where the DNA matches it firmly. Not all rows give a size; the values are once, few, many and, for expanded clones, a class.

many	TRBV28	TRBJ2-7	TRBD2	TGTGCCAGCAGGCCGGGACTAGCGGGAGGTTACGAGCAGTACTTC	CASRPGLAGGYEQYF
-	TRBV28	TRBJ2-7	TRBD2	TGTGCCAGCAGTCCCGGGACTAGCGGGAGGGATGTGGGGTTTTCCTACGAGCAGTACTTC	CASSPGTSGRDVGFSYEQYF
many	TRBV2	TRBJ1-6	-	TGTGCCAGCAGAGTACAGGCGTCCTATAATTCACCCCTCCACTTT	CASRVQASYNSPLHF
many	TRBV3-1	TRBJ2-1	TRBD1	TGTGCCAGCAGCCCCCGAGCAGGGGGCATGAATGAGCAGTTCTTC	CASSPRAGGMNEQFF
many	TRBV19	TRBJ1-1	TRBD1	TGTGCCAGTAGTATAGGAGGGGGCCGGAACACTGAAGCTTTCTTT	CASSIGGGRNTEAFF
-	TRBV5-4	TRBJ1-5	-	TGTGCCAGCAGCTGGGGGGGGGGCGGCAATCAGCCCCAGCATTTT	CASSWGGGGNQPQHF
many	TRBV5-1	TRBJ2-7	-	TGCGCCAGCAGACCCACTTCGACGGGATTTACCAGGGAGTACTTC	CASRPTSTGFTREYF
many	TRBV11-2	TRBJ2-3	TRBD1	TGTGCCACAAGCCCCTCAGGGGGCATTAGCACAGATACGCAGTATTTT	CATSPSGGISTDTQYF
many	TRBV28	TRBJ2-7	-	TGTGCCAGCAGGAGAGGGGGGCTCGAGCAGTACTTC	CASRRGGLEQYF
many	TRBV6-1	TRBJ2-5	-	TGTGCCAGCAGAATGGGTTTTCAAGAGACCCAGTACTTC	CASRMGFQETQYF
few	TRBV29-1	TRBJ2-3	TRBD1	TGCAGCGTTGAAAGGGGGCCAGAGAGCACAGATACGCAGTATTTT	CSVERGPESTDTQYF
-	TRBV11-3	TRBJ2-1	-	TGTGCCAGCACCTTAGACTTGACCGGAGGCAATGAGCAGTTCTTC	CASTLDLTGGNEQFF
many	TRBV27	TRBJ1-2	-	TGTGCCAGCAGTTCTAGAGACGGCTATGGCTACACCTTC	CASSSRDGYGYTF
many	TRBV7-3	TRBJ2-3	-	TGTGCCAGCAGCTTAACCCCCGGAGGTTATACGCAGTATTTT	CASSLTPGGYTQYF
-	TRBV5-5	TRBJ1-3	-	TGTGCCAGCAGCATAGGGGGGGGAAGGACTGGAAACACCATATATTTT	CASSIGGGRTGNTIYF
few	TRBV5-5	TRBJ2-1	TRBD2	TGCGCCAGCAGCCAACTCGGAGCGGGAGTCTACAATGAGCAGTTCTTC	CASSQLGAGVYNEQFF
many	TRBV12-3/TRBV12-4	TRBJ2-5	TRBD2	TGTGCCAGCAGTCCCGGACTAGCAAGCGAGACCCAGTACTTC	CASSPGLASETQYF
-	TRBV19	TRBJ2-5	TRBD1	TGTGCCAGTAGTGTCGACAGGGGGCGGAAAGAGACCCAGTACTTC	CASSVDRGRKETQYF
-	TRBV7-8	TRBJ2-7	-	TGTGCCAGCAGCTTTGGTCTGACGGACGAGCAGTACTTC	CASSFGLTDEQYF
many	TRBV30	TRBJ2-5	-	TGTGCCTGGAGTGTCCACAGGGCGGTAGAGACCCAGTACTTC	CAWSVHRAVETQYF
many	TRBV2	TRBJ1-4	TRBD1	TGTGCCAGCAGTGAGCCCAGACAGGGGTTTAATGAAAAACTGTTTTTT	CASSEPRQGFNEKLFF
few	TRBV6-1	TRBJ1-1	-	TGTGCCAGCAGTCCGCATGAAGACAGCCAAGCTTTCTTT	CASSPHEDSQAFF
-	TRBV5-1	TRBJ1-3	-	TGCGCCAGCAGCGTCGAGGGGGCTGGAAACACCATATATTTT	CASSVEGAGNTIYF
many	TRBV30	TRBJ1-4	-	TGTGCCTGGAGTGTCAGAGGGAGTCGTAATGAAAAACTGTTTTTT	CAWSVRGSRNEKLFF
-	TRBV20-1	TRBJ2-7	TRBD1	TGCAGTGTCGGACAGGGGGAATCCTACGAGCAGTACTTC	CSVGQGESYEQYF
-	TRBV20-1	TRBJ2-7	-	TGCAGTGCCACAGGTTACAATGAGCAGTACTTC	CSATGYNEQYF
-	TRBV6-1	TRBJ1-5	-	TGTGCCAGCAGCGACGACAGGCTGGAGCCCCAGCATTTT	CASSDDRLEPQHF
few	TRBV9	TRBJ2-2	TRBD1	TGTGCCAGCACCCTTACGACAGGGACCAACACCGGGGAGCTGTTTTTT	CASTLTTGTNTGELFF
many	TRBV28	TRBJ2-7	TRBD1	TGTGCCAGCAGTACCCCCGGACAGGGGAACGGCGAGCAGTACTTC	CASSTPGQGNGEQYF
-	TRBV19	TRBJ1-1	-	TGTGCCAGTAGTATACAAGGTCACACTGAAGCTTTCTTT	CASSIQGHTEAFF
-	TRBV12-3/TRBV12-4	TRBJ1-5	-	TGTGCCAGCAGTTTTTTAAAGGCTCAGCCCCAGCATTTT	CASSFLKAQPQHF
many	TRBV11-2	TRBJ2-7	-	TGTGCCAGCAGCCTAACTGGCGGGGTCTACGAGCAGTACTTC	CASSLTGGVYEQYF
many	TRBV12-3/TRBV12-4	TRBJ2-5	-	TGTGCCAGCAGTTTATCGCCAGGGGTAATGAGGGAGACCCAGTACTTC	CASSLSPGVMRETQYF
-	TRBV30	TRBJ1-1	TRBD1	TGTGCCTGGATGGGACAGCGACTTTCCCGGGCTTTCTTT	CAWMGQRLSRAFF
few	TRBV24-1	TRBJ2-3	TRBD2	TGTGCCACCAGTGCCAGCGGGGGCTCAGATACGCAGTATTTT	CATSASGGSDTQYF
-	TRBV6-1	TRBJ2-5	TRBD2	TGTGCCAGCAGGCCTAGCGGGGGGAGACAAGAGACCCAGTACTTC	CASRPSGGRQETQYF
many	TRBV7-9	TRBJ2-5	-	TGTGCCAGCAGCTTAAATCGGGAGACCCAGTACTTC	CASSLNRETQYF
few	TRBV5-1	TRBJ2-3	-	TGCGCCAGCAGCTTGGGAAACGCGGCTAGCACAGATACGCAGTATTTT	CASSLGNAASTDTQYF
-	TRBV12-3/TRBV12-4	TRBJ2-1	TRBD2	TGTGCCAGCAGCCCCGGGACTAGCGGGAGAGAGTTCTTC	CASSPGTSGREFF
many	TRBV7-3	TRBJ2-7	TRBD2	TGTGCCAGCAGCCTAGCGGGTGTCGGCGAGCAGTACTTC	CASSLAGVGEQYF
-	TRBV29-1	TRBJ2-7	TRBD1	TGCAGCGTTGAAGATAGGACAGGGGGTCCCTACGAGCAGTACTTC	CSVEDRTGGPYEQYF
many	TRBV20-1	TRBJ2-7	TRBD2	TGCAGTGCTAGTGCAACTAGCGGAACATACGAGCAGTACTTC	CSASATSGTYEQYF
-	TRBV20-1	TRBJ2-4	-	TGCAGTGCAACCGCTATCGGACTCGGGGTAGGCAACATTCAGTACTTC	CSATAIGLGVGNIQYF
many	TRBV6-2/TRBV6-3	TRBJ1-1	-	TGTGCCAGCACTCAAACCGGGACACAAGCTTTCTTT	CASTQTGTQAFF
many	TRBV2	TRBJ1-1	-	TGTGCCAGCAGTGATACTGGGGGCAGGGAAGCTTTCTTT	CASSDTGGREAFF
many	TRBV2	TRBJ2-4	-	TGTGCCAGCAGTGATCAGGCCGCCAAAAACATTCAGTACTTC	CASSDQAAKNIQYF
-	TRBV2	TRBJ2-3	TRBD2	TGTGCCAGCAGTGAATGGACTAGCGGGGGGCCGAGCACAGATACGCAGTATTTT	CASSEWTSGGPSTDTQYF
many	TRBV6-1	TRBJ1-1	-	TGTGCCAGCAGGTTAGACGGGGAAATAGGGAACACTGAAGCTTTCTTT	CASRLDGEIGNTEAFF
few	TRBV12-3/TRBV12-4	TRBJ1-2	-	TGTGCCAGCAGTTTTTGGGGCGACTATGGCTACACCTTC	CASSFWGDYGYTF